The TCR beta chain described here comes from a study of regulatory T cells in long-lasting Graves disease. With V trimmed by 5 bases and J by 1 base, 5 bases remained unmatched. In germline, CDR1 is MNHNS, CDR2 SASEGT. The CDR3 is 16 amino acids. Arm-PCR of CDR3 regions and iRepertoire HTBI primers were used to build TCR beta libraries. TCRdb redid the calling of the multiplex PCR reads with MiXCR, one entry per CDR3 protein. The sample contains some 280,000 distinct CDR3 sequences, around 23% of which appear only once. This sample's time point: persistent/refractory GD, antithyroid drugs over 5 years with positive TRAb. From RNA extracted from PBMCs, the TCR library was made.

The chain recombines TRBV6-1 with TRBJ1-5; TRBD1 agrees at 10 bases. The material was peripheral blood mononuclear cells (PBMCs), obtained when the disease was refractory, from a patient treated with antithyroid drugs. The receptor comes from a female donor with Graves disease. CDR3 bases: TGTGCCAGCAGTTGGAGACAGGGGGCAAGCAATCAGCCCCAGCATTTT. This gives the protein CASSWRQGASNQPQHF.